This TCR beta chain originates from a study of T cells in Graves' hyperthyroidism and ophthalmopathy. Overall study findings and caveats: The model foresaw ophthalmopathy a median roughly 6 months prior to onset.

As concerns this clonotype: As yet, its antigen is unknown.

Using RNA transcripts as the source, TCR beta CDR3 regions were amplified. HTBI primers were used for first-round RT-PCR of the TCR CDR3. TCRdb analysed the multiplex PCR reads with MiXCR anew, one entry per CDR3 protein. Of 700,000 or so distinct CDR3 sequences listed, over 15% were seen once; the top ten hold around 7.7%. Germline-derived CDR1 and CDR2 are SQVTM and ANQGSEA. The V end was cut by 8 bases, the J end by 4 bases, with 8 bases between. This CDR3 comprises 10 residues. No progression to ophthalmopathy during 18 months of follow-up defined stable disease. The TCR sequence derives from a man aged 18 to 30 with Graves' hyperthyroidism. This rearrangement joins TRBV29-1 to TRBJ1-1; no reliable D call. Sequencing was done on a sample of blood. Written as DNA, the CDR3 is TGCAGCACCCGGGGCACTGAAGCTTTCTTT. Amino acids: CSTRGTEAFF.